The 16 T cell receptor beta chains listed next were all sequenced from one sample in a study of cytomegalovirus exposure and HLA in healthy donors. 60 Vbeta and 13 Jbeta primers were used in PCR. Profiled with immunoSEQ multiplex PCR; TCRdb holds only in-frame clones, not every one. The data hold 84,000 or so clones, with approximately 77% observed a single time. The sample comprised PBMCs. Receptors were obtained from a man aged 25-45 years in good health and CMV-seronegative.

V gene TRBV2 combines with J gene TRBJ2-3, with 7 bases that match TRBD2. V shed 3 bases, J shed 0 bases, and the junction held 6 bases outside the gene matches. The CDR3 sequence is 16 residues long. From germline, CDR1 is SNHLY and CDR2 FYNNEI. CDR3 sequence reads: CASSEIASGSTDTQYF. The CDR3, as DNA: TGTGCCAGCAGTGAGATCGCTAGCGGCAGCACAGATACGCAGTATTTT.

CDR3 protein: CASSGQFGVREKLFF. CDR3 nucleotides: TGTGCCAGCAGTGGTCAATTCGGGGTTCGTGAAAAACTGTTTTTT. The chain links TRBV27 to TRBJ1-4; no clear D gene. The V and J ends lost 5 bases and 7 bases respectively, with 17 bases between them. There are 15 residues in the CDR3. CDR1 is MNHEY, CDR2 SMNVEV, per germline (reference sequence).

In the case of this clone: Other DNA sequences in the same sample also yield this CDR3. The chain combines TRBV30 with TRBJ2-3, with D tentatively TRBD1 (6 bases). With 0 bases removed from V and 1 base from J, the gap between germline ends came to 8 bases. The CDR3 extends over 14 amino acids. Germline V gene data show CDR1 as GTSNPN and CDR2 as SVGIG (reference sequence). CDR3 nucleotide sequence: TGTGCCTGGAGTGTGGCAGGGGGCACAGATACGCAGTATTTT. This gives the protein CAWSVAGGTDTQYF.

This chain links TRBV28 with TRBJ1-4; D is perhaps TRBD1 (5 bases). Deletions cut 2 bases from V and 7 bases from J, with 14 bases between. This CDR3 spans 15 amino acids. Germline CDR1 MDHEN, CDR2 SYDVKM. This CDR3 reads CASSLEAGRGEKLFF. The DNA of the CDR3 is TGTGCCAGCAGTTTAGAGGCAGGGCGGGGTGAAAAACTGTTTTTT. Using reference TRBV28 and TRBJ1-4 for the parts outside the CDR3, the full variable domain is DVKVTQSSRYLVKRTGEKVFLECVQDMDHENMFWYRQDPGLGLRLIYFSYDVKMKEKGDIPEGYSVSREKKERFSLILESASTNQTSMYLCASSLEAGRGEKLFFGSGTQLSVL.

CDR3: CASSLASSTDTQYF. CDR3 bases: TGCGCCAGCAGCCTAGCGAGTAGCACAGATACGCAGTATTTT. V is TRBV5-1 and J is TRBJ2-3, with D possibly matching TRBD2 (6 bases). The germline gives CDR1 SGHRS, CDR2 YFSETQ. Trimming shortened V by 4 bases and J by 0 bases, and 9 bases separated the two germline ends. This CDR3 contains 14 residues.

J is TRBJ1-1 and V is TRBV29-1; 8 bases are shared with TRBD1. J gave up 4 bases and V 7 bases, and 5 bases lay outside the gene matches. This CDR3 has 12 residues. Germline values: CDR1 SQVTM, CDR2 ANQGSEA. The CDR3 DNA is TGCAGCGCAGGACAGGGAGGCACTGAAGCTTTCTTT. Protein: CSAGQGGTEAFF.

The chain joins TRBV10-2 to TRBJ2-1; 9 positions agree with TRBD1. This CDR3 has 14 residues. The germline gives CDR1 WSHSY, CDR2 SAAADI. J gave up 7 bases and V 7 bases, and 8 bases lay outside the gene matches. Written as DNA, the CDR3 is TGCGCCAGCACGACGGGGACAGGGCGAAATGAGCAGTTCTTC. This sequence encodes CASTTGTGRNEQFF.

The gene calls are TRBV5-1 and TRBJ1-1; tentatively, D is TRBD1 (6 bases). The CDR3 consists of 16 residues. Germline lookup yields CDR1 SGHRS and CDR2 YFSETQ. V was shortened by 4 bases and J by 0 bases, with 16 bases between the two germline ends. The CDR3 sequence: CASSIGQKLMNTEAFF. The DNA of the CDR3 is TGCGCCAGCAGCATAGGACAGAAACTTATGAACACTGAAGCTTTCTTT.

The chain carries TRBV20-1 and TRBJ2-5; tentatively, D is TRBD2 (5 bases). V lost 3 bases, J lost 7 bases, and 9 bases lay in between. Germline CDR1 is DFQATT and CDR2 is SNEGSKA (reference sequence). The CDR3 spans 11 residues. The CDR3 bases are TGCAGTGCTAGTCGAGGAGGGACCCAGTACTTC. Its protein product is CSASRGGTQYF.

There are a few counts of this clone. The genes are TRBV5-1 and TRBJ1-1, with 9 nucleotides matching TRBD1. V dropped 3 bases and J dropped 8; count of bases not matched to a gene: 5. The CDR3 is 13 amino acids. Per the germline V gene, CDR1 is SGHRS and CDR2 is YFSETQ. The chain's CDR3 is CASSWKQGAEAFF. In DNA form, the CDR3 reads TGCGCCAGCAGCTGGAAACAGGGGGCAGAAGCTTTCTTT.

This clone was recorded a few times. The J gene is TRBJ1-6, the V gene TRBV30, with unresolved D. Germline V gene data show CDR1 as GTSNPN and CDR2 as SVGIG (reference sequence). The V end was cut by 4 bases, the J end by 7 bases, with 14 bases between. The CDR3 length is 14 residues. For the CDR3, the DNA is TGTGCCTGGAAGGCTGGGCAGGAAAATTCACCCCTCCACTTT. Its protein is CAWKAGQENSPLHF.

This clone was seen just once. CDR3 coding DNA: TGTGCCAGTAGTATACGGGACAGCTACCAAGAGACCCAGTACTTC. Its translation is CASSIRDSYQETQYF. The chain is built from TRBV19 and TRBJ2-5; the match to TRBD1 covers 7 bases. Germline CDR1 is LNHDA and CDR2 is SQIVND (reference sequence). This CDR3 has 15 amino acids. V lost 2 bases, J lost 0 bases, and 3 bases stayed unmatched.

In nucleotides, the CDR3 is TGTGCCAGCAGCCCGGCCGGGACTCCCATTGAGCAGTTCTTC. Its protein is CASSPAGTPIEQFF. The genes are TRBV5-6 and TRBJ2-1; D possibly corresponds to TRBD2 (6 bases). CDR3 length: 14 amino acids. V was clipped by 4 bases and J by 9 bases, with 17 bases between them. Per the germline V gene, CDR1 is SGHDT and CDR2 is YYEEEE.

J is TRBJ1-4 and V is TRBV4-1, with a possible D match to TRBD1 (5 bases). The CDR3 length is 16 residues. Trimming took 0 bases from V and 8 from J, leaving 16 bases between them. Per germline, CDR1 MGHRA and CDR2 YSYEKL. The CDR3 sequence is CASSQDLRQGLEKLFF. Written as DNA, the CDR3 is TGCGCCAGCAGCCAAGATCTCAGGCAGGGTTTGGAAAAACTGTTTTTT.

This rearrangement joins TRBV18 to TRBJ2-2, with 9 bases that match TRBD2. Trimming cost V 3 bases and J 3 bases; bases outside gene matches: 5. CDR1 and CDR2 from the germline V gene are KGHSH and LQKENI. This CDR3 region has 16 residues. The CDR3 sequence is CASSPVSGGYTGELFF. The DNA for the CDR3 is TGTGCCAGCTCACCGGTCAGCGGGGGGTACACCGGGGAGCTGTTTTTT.

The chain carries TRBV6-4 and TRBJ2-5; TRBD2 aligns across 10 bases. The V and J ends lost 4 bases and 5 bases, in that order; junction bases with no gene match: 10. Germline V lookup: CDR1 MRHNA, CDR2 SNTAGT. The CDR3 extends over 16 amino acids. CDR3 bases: TGTGCCAGCAGTGTCCCTCTAGCGGGAGTTTGGGAGACCCAGTACTTC. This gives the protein CASSVPLAGVWETQYF.